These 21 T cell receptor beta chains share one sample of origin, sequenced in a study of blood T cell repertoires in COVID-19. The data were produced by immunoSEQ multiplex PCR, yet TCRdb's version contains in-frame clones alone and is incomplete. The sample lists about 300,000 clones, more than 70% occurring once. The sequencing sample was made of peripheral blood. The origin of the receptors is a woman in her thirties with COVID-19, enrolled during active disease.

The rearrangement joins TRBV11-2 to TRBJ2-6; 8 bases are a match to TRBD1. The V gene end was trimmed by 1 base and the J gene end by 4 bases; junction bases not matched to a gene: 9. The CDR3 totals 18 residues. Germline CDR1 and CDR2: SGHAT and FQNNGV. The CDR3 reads CASSLGPGGALGANVLTF. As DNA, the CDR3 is TGTGCCAGCAGCTTAGGCCCAGGGGGCGCTCTCGGGGCCAACGTCCTGACTTTC.

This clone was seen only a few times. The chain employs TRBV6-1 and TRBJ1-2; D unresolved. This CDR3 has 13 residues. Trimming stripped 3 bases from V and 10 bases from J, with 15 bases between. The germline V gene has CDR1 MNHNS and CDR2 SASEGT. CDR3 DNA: TGTGCCAGCAGTGAGGGCGACATATCGGACTACACCTTC. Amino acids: CASSEGDISDYTF.

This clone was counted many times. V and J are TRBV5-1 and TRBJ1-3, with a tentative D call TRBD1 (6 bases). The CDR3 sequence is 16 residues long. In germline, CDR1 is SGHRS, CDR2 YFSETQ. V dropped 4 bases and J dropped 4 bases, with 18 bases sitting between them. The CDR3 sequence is CASSLKSQGSGNTIYF. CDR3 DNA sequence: TGCGCCAGCAGCCTCAAGTCACAGGGATCAGGAAACACCATATATTTT.

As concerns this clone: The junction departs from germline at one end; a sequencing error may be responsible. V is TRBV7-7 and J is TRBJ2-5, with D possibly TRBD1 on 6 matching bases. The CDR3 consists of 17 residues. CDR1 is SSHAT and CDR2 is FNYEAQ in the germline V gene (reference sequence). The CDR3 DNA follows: TGTGCTAGCAGCCCCGGGCGGGCAGGGGCGAGACCAGAGACCCAGTACTTC. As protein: CASSPGRAGARPETQYF.

CDR3 protein: CASSLGSGVEGYTF. CDR3 nucleotide sequence: TGTGCCAGCAGCTTAGGTTCGGGGGTGGAGGGCTACACCTTC. The chain links TRBV7-8 to TRBJ1-2; TRBD1 is a possible D gene (5 bases). Germline CDR1 reads SGHVS; CDR2 reads FQNEAQ. This CDR3 is 14 amino acids long. V lost 1 base and J lost 8, with 14 bases in between.

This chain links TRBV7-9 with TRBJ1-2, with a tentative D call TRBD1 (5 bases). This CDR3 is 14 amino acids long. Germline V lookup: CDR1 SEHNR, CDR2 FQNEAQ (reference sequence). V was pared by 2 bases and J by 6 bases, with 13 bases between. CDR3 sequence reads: CASSLLAQGHGYTF. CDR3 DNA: TGTGCCAGCAGCTTACTTGCTCAGGGCCATGGCTACACCTTC.

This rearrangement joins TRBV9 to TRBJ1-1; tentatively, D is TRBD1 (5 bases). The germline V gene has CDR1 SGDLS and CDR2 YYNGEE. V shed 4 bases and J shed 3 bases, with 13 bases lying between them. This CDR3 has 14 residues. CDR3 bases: TGTGCCAGCAGCAAGGGAACAGGCTACACTGAAGCTTTCTTT. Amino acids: CASSKGTGYTEAFF.

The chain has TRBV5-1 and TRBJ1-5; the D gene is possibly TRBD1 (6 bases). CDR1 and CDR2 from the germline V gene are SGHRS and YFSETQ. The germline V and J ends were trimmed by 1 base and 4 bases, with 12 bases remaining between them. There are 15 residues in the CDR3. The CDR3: CASSLTGLANQPQHF. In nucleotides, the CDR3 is TGCGCCAGCAGCTTGACAGGGTTGGCAAATCAGCCCCAGCATTTT.

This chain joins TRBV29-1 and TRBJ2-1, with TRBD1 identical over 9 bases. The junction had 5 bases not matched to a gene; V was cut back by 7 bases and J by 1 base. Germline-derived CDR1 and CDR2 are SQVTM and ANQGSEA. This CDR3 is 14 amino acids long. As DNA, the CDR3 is TGCAGCGCCCTGACAGGGGGATCCTACAATGAGCAGTTCTTC. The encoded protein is CSALTGGSYNEQFF.

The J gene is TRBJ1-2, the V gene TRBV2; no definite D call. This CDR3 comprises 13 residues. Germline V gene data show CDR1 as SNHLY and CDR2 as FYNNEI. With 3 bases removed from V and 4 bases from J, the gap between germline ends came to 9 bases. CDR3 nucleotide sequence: TGTGCCAGCAGTGAGCTGGGGAGCTATGGCTACACCTTC. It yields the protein CASSELGSYGYTF.

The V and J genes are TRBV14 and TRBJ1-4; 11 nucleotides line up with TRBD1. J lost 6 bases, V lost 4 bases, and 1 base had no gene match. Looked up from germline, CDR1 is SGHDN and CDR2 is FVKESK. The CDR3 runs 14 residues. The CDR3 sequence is CASSRTGGDEKLFF. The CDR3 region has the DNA TGTGCCAGCAGCCGGACAGGGGGCGATGAAAAACTGTTTTTT.

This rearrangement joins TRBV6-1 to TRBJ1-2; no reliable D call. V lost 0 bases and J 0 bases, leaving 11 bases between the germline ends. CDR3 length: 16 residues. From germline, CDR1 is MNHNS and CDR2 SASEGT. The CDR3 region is CASSEALADANYGYTF. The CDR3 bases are TGTGCCAGCAGTGAAGCGTTAGCGGATGCTAACTATGGCTACACCTTC.

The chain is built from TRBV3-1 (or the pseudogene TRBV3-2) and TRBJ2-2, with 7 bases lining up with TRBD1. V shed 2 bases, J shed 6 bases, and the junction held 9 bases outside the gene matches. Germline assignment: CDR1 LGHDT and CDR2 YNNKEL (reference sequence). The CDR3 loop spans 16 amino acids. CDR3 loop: CASSQWTGLRSGELFF. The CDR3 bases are TGTGCCAGCAGCCAATGGACAGGTCTGAGGTCCGGGGAGCTGTTTTTT.

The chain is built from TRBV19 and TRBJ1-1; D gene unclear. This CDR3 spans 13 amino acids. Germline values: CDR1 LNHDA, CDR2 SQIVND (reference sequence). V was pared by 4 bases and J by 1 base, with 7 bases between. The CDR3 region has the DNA TGTGCCAGTAGTAGAGGAGCGAACACTGAAGCTTTCTTT. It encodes CASSRGANTEAFF.

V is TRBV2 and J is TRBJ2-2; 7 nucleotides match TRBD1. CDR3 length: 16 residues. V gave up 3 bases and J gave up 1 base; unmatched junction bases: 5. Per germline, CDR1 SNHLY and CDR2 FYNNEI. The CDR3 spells CASSEKYRGNTGELFF. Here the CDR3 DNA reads TGTGCCAGCAGTGAGAAATACAGGGGGAACACCGGGGAGCTGTTTTTT.

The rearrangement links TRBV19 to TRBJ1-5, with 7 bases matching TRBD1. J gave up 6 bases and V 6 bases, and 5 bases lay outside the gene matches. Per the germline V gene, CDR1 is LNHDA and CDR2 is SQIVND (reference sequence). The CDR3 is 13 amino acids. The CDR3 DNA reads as TGTGCCAGTAGCCGTCAGGGGGGTCAGCCCCAGCATTTT. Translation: CASSRQGGQPQHF.

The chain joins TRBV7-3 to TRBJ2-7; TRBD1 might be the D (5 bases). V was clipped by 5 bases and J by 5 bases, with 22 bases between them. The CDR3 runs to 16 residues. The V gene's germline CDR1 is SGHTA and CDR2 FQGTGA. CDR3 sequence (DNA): TGTGCCAGCAGCCCAGAACCCCAGGCAGGGCCGAACGAGCAGTACTTC. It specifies CASSPEPQAGPNEQYF.

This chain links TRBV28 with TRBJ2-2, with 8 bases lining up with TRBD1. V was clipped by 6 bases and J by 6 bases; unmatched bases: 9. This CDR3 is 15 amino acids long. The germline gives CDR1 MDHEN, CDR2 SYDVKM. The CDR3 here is CASRPGGQVSGELFF. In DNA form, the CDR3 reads TGTGCCAGCAGGCCTGGGGGACAGGTCTCCGGGGAGCTGTTTTTT.

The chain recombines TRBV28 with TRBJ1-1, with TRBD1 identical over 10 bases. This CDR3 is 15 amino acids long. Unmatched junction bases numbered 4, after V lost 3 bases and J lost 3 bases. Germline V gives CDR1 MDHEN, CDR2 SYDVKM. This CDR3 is CASSLRQGADTEAFF. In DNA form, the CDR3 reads TGTGCCAGCAGTTTGAGACAGGGGGCTGACACTGAAGCTTTCTTT.

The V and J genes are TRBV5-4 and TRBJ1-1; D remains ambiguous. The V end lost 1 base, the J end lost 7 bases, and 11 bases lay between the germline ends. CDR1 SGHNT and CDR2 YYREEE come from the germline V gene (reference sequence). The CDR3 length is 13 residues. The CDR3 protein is CASSLLSSGEAFF. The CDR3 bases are TGTGCCAGCAGCTTGTTGAGTTCAGGTGAAGCTTTCTTT.

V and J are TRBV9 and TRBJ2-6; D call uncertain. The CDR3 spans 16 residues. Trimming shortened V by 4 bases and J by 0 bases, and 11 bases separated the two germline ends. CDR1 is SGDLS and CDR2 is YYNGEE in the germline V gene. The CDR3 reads CASSTTVGSGANVLTF. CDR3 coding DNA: TGTGCCAGCAGCACTACGGTTGGCTCTGGGGCCAACGTCCTGACTTTC. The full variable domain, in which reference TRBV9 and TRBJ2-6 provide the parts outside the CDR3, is DSGVTQTPKHLITATGQRVTLRCSPRSGDLSVYWYQQSLDQGLQFLIQYYNGEERAKGNILERFSAQQFPDLHSELNLSSLELGDSALYFCASSTTVGSGANVLTFGAGSRLTVL.